These 28 T cell receptor beta chains originate from one sample sequenced in a study of blood T cell repertoires in COVID-19. Clones were sequenced by immunoSEQ multiplex PCR, and TCRdb holds only the in-frame ones, with some missing. The table shows roughly 340,000 clones, with approximately 89% occurring only once. The sample comprised peripheral blood. These receptors originate from a woman under 30 who had recovered from COVID-19.

V is TRBV6-5 and J is TRBJ2-1, with D maybe TRBD2 (6 bases). The CDR3 runs 14 residues. Trimming removed 7 bases from V and 7 bases from J, with 17 bases in between. Germline V gene sequence: CDR1 MNHEY, CDR2 SVGAGI. The CDR3 bases are TGTGCCAGCACGCGGGTGGGGGGAGGAAATGAGCAGTTCTTC. Translated, it gives CASTRVGGGNEQFF.

The V gene is TRBV15, the J gene TRBJ2-5; 8 positions agree with TRBD2. The CDR3 has 15 residues. With V trimmed by 5 bases and J by 5 bases, 10 bases remained unmatched. The V gene's germline CDR1 is LNHNV and CDR2 YYDKDF (reference sequence). The CDR3 is CATSRAGAGAETQYF. CDR3 in DNA: TGTGCCACCAGCCGAGCGGGAGCCGGTGCGGAGACCCAGTACTTC.

The chain combines TRBV3-1 (or the pseudogene TRBV3-2) with TRBJ1-1, with 8 bases aligning to TRBD1. Germline V CDR1 and CDR2: LGHDT, YNNKEL (reference sequence). J lost 10 bases, V lost 4 bases, and 5 bases had no gene match. The length of the CDR3 is 12 residues. In DNA form, the CDR3 reads TGTGCCAGCAGCCCAAGACAGGGGTCAGCTTTCTTT. Translated: CASSPRQGSAFF.

Details on this clone: A read error may account for a junction end that differs from germline. The V gene is TRBV3-1 (or the pseudogene TRBV3-2), the J gene TRBJ1-2; TRBD1 might be the D (5 bases). The CDR3 is 13 amino acids. Germline CDR1 is LGHDT and CDR2 is YNNKEL (reference sequence). CDR3 in DNA: TGTGCCAGCAGGCAAGGGGAGGGCGGCGGCTACACCTTC. Amino acid sequence: CASRQGEGGGYTF.

The rearrangement joins TRBV9 to TRBJ1-3; 9 bases agree with TRBD1. Trimming took 3 bases from V and 2 from J; bases not matched to a gene: 0. Per the germline V gene, CDR1 is SGDLS and CDR2 is YYNGEE. CDR3 length equals 14 residues. Written as DNA, the CDR3 is TGTGCCAGCAGCGGGACAGGGGCTGGAAACACCATATATTTT. As protein: CASSGTGAGNTIYF.

The chain carries TRBV6-5 and TRBJ1-1; 7 bases agree with TRBD1. The CDR3 is made up of 15 amino acids. After removal of 7 bases from V and 2 bases from J, the junction contained 10 bases not matched to a gene. The V gene's germline CDR1 is MNHEY and CDR2 SVGAGI. The CDR3 region is CASKSDRAGNTEAFF. CDR3 in DNA: TGTGCCAGCAAGAGCGACAGGGCTGGAAACACTGAAGCTTTCTTT.

The chain joins TRBV4-1 to TRBJ2-1; TRBD1 agrees at 8 bases. V lost 7 bases, J lost 6 bases, and 14 bases stayed unmatched. Germline CDR1 reads MGHRA; CDR2 reads YSYEKL. The length of the CDR3 is 16 residues. In DNA form, the CDR3 reads TGCGCCAGCACCTCAAGGGCGGACAGGGTGGGCAATGAGCAGTTCTTC. Translation: CASTSRADRVGNEQFF.

This clone was seen once. This chain connects TRBV27 to TRBJ2-3; a possible D gene is TRBD2 (5 bases). The CDR3 has 14 residues. Trimming left V 6 bases short and J 2 bases short, with 12 bases between. The V gene's germline CDR1 is MNHEY and CDR2 SMNVEV (reference sequence). This chain's CDR3 is CASRRASSTDTQYF. Here the CDR3 DNA reads TGTGCCAGCAGAAGAGCTAGCTCCACAGATACGCAGTATTTT.

V is TRBV6-2 or TRBV6-3 and J is TRBJ2-2; TRBD1 aligns across 7 bases. Germline V gives CDR1 MNHEY, CDR2 SVGEGT. J was trimmed by 3 bases and V by 2 bases; bases with no gene match: 12. The CDR3 spans 18 residues. CDR3 DNA sequence: TGTGCCAGCAGTTACCCCACGGACAGGAGGCTAGACACCGGGGAGCTGTTTTTT. This translates into CASSYPTDRRLDTGELFF.

Ten or more counts support this clone. The chain carries TRBV11-2 and TRBJ2-1, with TRBD2 matching 9 bases. From germline, CDR1 is SGHAT and CDR2 FQNNGV. This CDR3 spans 15 amino acids. V trimming: 5 bases; J trimming: 7 bases; junction bases outside the gene matches: 9. CDR3 sequence: CASSAAGGGWNEQFF. CDR3 DNA sequence: TGTGCCAGCAGCGCAGCGGGAGGCGGGTGGAATGAGCAGTTCTTC.

The chain recombines TRBV7-9 with TRBJ1-3; D unclear. The CDR3 runs 13 residues. Trimming cost V 4 bases and J 4 bases, with 8 bases left between them. Germline lookup yields CDR1 SEHNR and CDR2 FQNEAQ (reference sequence). This CDR3 is CASSYGNGNTIYF. For the CDR3, the DNA is TGTGCCAGCAGCTACGGGAACGGAAACACCATATATTTT.

The rearrangement joins TRBV30 to TRBJ1-1, with a tentative D call TRBD1 (6 bases). The ends were cut back, 0 bases at V and 6 bases at J, with 14 bases in the middle. Germline lookup yields CDR1 GTSNPN and CDR2 SVGIG (reference sequence). This CDR3 comprises 14 residues. CDR3 bases: TGTGCCTGGAGTGTGGCGGGGGCCGGGGCTGAAGCTTTCTTT. Protein product: CAWSVAGAGAEAFF. Variable domain in full (rest from reference TRBV30 and TRBJ1-1): SQTIHQWPATLVQPVGSPLSLECTVEGTSNPNLYWYRQAAGRGLQLLFYSVGIGQISSEVPQNLSASRPQDRQFILSSKKLLLSDSGFYLCAWSVAGAGAEAFFGQGTRLTVV.

V and J are TRBV6-2 or TRBV6-3 and TRBJ1-5; no definite D call. Germline loops: CDR1 MNHEY, CDR2 SVGEGT. The germline V and J ends were trimmed by 5 bases and 7 bases, with 12 bases remaining between them. The CDR3 is 13 residues long. As DNA, the CDR3 is TGTGCCAGCAGTGGACTGGGAAGGCAGCCCCAGCATTTT. This sequence encodes CASSGLGRQPQHF.

J is TRBJ1-2 and V is TRBV29-1, with TRBD1 as a possible D gene (5 bases). V was pared by 8 bases and J by 6 bases, with 16 bases between. CDR3 length equals 12 residues. Germline V CDR1 and CDR2: SQVTM, ANQGSEA. The DNA of the CDR3 is TGCAGCACCAGACGAGGAGGGGATGGCTACACCTTC. Translated, it gives CSTRRGGDGYTF.

There are a few counts of this clone. The V call is TRBV3-1 (or the pseudogene TRBV3-2), the J call TRBJ2-1; no definite D call. Germline V gene sequence: CDR1 LGHDT, CDR2 YNNKEL (reference sequence). The V end lost 2 bases, the J end lost 0 bases, and 8 bases lay between the germline ends. The CDR3 loop spans 15 amino acids. CDR3: CASSQRGSSYNEQFF. The CDR3 DNA reads as TGTGCCAGCAGCCAACGCGGCAGCTCCTACAATGAGCAGTTCTTC.

This clone is a singleton in its sample. Within the sample, other DNA sequences also encode this same CDR3. The rearrangement links TRBV5-1 to TRBJ2-7, with TRBD2 identical over 9 bases. Germline loops: CDR1 SGHRS, CDR2 YFSETQ. The CDR3 has 16 amino acids. Trimming removed 0 bases from V and 4 bases from J; junction bases left unmatched: 8. The CDR3 spells CASSLARLAGRYEQYV. CDR3 nucleotides: TGCGCCAGCAGCTTGGCCAGGCTAGCGGGACGGTACGAGCAGTACGTC.

The chain has TRBV28 and TRBJ1-1, with 8 nucleotides matching TRBD1. The V gene's germline CDR1 is MDHEN and CDR2 SYDVKM. The CDR3 is 15 amino acids. V lost 2 bases to trimming and J lost 9 bases; unmatched junction nucleotides: 11. The CDR3 DNA reads TGTGCCAGCAGTTTACGGATAGGGGACAGGACCAAAGCTTTCTTT. Protein: CASSLRIGDRTKAFF.

This clone was found a few times. The chain links TRBV6-2 or TRBV6-3 to TRBJ2-3; 13 bases align to TRBD2. From germline, CDR1 is MNHEY and CDR2 SVGEGT. With 5 bases clipped from V and 1 base from J, the junction kept 3 bases outside the gene matches. This CDR3 region has 16 residues. CDR3 region: CASSQGLAGGTDTQYF. CDR3 bases: TGTGCCAGCAGTCAAGGACTAGCGGGAGGCACAGATACGCAGTATTTT.

This clone was seen only once. V and J are TRBV11-2 and TRBJ2-5; 8 bases map to TRBD1. The CDR3 extends over 19 amino acids. Germline values: CDR1 SGHAT, CDR2 FQNNGV. Unmatched junction bases numbered 13, after V lost 0 bases and J lost 1 base. CDR3 sequence reads: CASSLEVPGQGDSQETQYF. Here the CDR3 DNA reads TGTGCCAGCAGCTTAGAAGTGCCTGGACAGGGAGACAGCCAAGAGACCCAGTACTTC.

This chain uses TRBV7-2 with TRBJ1-2, with 8 bases lining up with TRBD1. V trimming: 8 bases; J trimming: 8 bases; junction bases outside the gene matches: 10. This CDR3 is 13 amino acids long. Looked up from germline, CDR1 is SGHTA and CDR2 is FQGNSA. DNA of the CDR3: TGTGCCAGCTACGAGCAGGGGGCTAGGGGCTACACCTTC. Its protein product is CASYEQGARGYTF.

The chain uses TRBV3-1 (or the pseudogene TRBV3-2) and TRBJ2-2, with 7 bases that match TRBD2. The CDR3 contains 16 residues. Germline assignment: CDR1 LGHDT and CDR2 YNNKEL (reference sequence). With 1 base clipped from V and 3 bases from J, the junction kept 5 bases outside the gene matches. DNA of the CDR3: TGTGCCAGCAGCCAAGTCCGGGACTACTACACCGGGGAGCTGTTTTTT. This encodes CASSQVRDYYTGELFF.

The chain combines TRBV5-5 with TRBJ1-2; the match to TRBD1 covers 10 bases. The V segment lost 0 bases and the J segment 4 bases; nucleotides outside the gene matches: 0. The CDR3 runs to 14 residues. The germline V gene has CDR1 SGHKS and CDR2 YYEKEE (reference sequence). The CDR3 DNA follows: TGTGCCAGCAGCTTGGGGACAGGGGGCTATGGCTACACCTTC. This sequence encodes CASSLGTGGYGYTF.

The chain employs TRBV2 and TRBJ1-5, with D perhaps TRBD1 (5 bases). Germline values: CDR1 SNHLY, CDR2 FYNNEI. V lost 5 bases and J lost 5, with 13 bases in between. This CDR3 is 14 amino acids long. CDR3 nucleotides: TGTGCCAGCAGTCACCCCCAGGGTCATCAGCCCCAGCATTTT. Translation: CASSHPQGHQPQHF.

The chain links TRBV4-3 to TRBJ2-2; no clear D gene. V was pared by 4 bases and J by 6 bases, with 6 bases between. CDR3 length equals 12 residues. Germline-derived CDR1 and CDR2 are LGHNA and YSLEER. Here the CDR3 reads CASSLRAGELFF. The DNA of the CDR3 is TGCGCCAGCAGCCTGAGAGCCGGGGAGCTGTTTTTT.

The chain has TRBV19 and TRBJ2-6, with D possibly being TRBD1 (5 bases). CDR1 and CDR2 from the germline V gene are LNHDA and SQIVND (reference sequence). CDR3 size: 16 residues. The V and J ends lost 7 bases and 8 bases respectively, with 21 bases between them. CDR3 region: CASTANPWPGSNVLTF. In DNA, the CDR3 is TGTGCCAGTACCGCTAACCCGTGGCCAGGGTCCAACGTCCTGACTTTC.

The J gene is TRBJ1-1, the V gene TRBV19, with TRBD1 identical over 7 bases. The CDR3 is made up of 15 amino acids. The junction had 6 bases not matched to a gene; V was cut back by 2 bases and J by 3 bases. Looked up from germline, CDR1 is LNHDA and CDR2 is SQIVND (reference sequence). CDR3 sequence reads: CASSIQKGADTEAFF. The CDR3 DNA sequence: TGTGCCAGTAGTATACAGAAGGGGGCGGACACTGAAGCTTTCTTT.

CDR3: CASSRTGVRYNEQFF. The CDR3 nucleotides read TGTGCCAGTAGTAGAACGGGAGTAAGGTACAATGAGCAGTTCTTC. V gene TRBV19 combines with J gene TRBJ2-1; possible D gene TRBD2, 6 bases. This CDR3 spans 15 amino acids. V shed 4 bases and J shed 4 bases, with 14 bases lying between them. Per germline, CDR1 LNHDA and CDR2 SQIVND (reference sequence).

The chain is built from TRBV11-3 and TRBJ1-6; tentative D call: TRBD1 (5 bases). The CDR3 covers 14 residues. V dropped 5 bases and J dropped 7 bases, with 12 bases sitting between them. Looked up from germline, CDR1 is SGHNT and CDR2 is YENEEA. The CDR3 DNA sequence: TGTGCCAGCAGCCGCGGACACCAGAATTCACCCCTCCACTTT. Protein sequence: CASSRGHQNSPLHF.